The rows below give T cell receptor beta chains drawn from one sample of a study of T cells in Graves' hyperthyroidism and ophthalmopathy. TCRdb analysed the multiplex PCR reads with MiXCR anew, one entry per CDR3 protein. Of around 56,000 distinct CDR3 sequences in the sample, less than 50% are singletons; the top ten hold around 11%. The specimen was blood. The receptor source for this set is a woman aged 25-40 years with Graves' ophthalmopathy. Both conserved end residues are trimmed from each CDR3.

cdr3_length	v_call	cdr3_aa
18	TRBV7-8	ASSLILLRKGQGGNTEAC
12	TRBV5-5	ASSLRQGPYVQY
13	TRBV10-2	ASSQVQDGGSPLH
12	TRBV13	ASSLDRESDTQY
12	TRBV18	ASSPPGRQETQY
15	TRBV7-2	ASSKIISGTGTYEQY
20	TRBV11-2	ASSLVRSGRASKEVSTDTQY
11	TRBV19	VSTSMAKNIQY
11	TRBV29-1	SVVGTQAYEQY
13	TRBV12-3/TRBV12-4	ASSKQGRANEKLF
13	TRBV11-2	ASSVAEGVQETQY
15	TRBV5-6	ASSLAALSGSYNEQF
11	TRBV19	ASKLRGGQPQH
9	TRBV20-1	SAMSRSGNT
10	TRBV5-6	ASSLGTVEAF
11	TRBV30	AWSITPVPPLH
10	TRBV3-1	ASSQHQDEQY
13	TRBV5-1	ASSLVTAANSPLH
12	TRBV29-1	SFWGPSSYNEQF
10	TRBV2	ASKVQGQPQH